The rows below give T cell receptor beta chains drawn from one sample of a study of blood T cell repertoires in COVID-19. This table comes from immunoSEQ multiplex PCR, and its TCRdb copy is limited to in-frame clones, with some not included. This sample has around 100,000 clones, with around 90% found just once. Sequencing was done on a sample of peripheral blood. Every receptor here comes from a human donor in a cohort sampled during active COVID-19. CDR3s include the opening cysteine and the closing phenylalanine or tryptophan. Each record gives: clone size, V gene, D gene, J gene, CDR3 DNA, CDR3 protein. D genes are given only for firm matches. Part of the rows lack a size; the others show once, few, many or a class for expanded clones.

>NA|TRBV7-9|NA|TRBJ2-1
TGTGCCAGCACCCTGTGGGGGGACCACTACAATGAGCAGTTCTTC
CASTLWGDHYNEQFF
>NA|TRBV12-3/TRBV12-4|NA|TRBJ2-1
TGTGCCAGCAGTCGGGACTCCTACAATGAGCAGTTCTTC
CASSRDSYNEQFF
>NA|TRBV5-4|NA|TRBJ1-2
TGTGCCAGCAGCTTGGGCCGGGGGTTGGACTATGGCTACACCTTC
CASSLGRGLDYGYTF
>NA|TRBV12-3/TRBV12-4|NA|TRBJ2-2
TGTGCCAGCAGTTTAGGAGCCGTCGGGGAGCTGTTTTTT
CASSLGAVGELFF
>NA|TRBV18|NA|TRBJ1-1
TGTGCCAGCTCCCCTCTGAACACTGAAGCTTTCTTT
CASSPLNTEAFF
>NA|TRBV19|TRBD1|TRBJ2-6
TGTGCCAGTAGTATAGACGTCCCGGGACAGGGTACGGGGGCCAACGTCCTGACTTTC
CASSIDVPGQGTGANVLTF
>few|TRBV5-1|NA|TRBJ2-1
TGCGCCAGCAGCTTGGTTCAGGGTCAGGATGAGCAGTTCTTC
CASSLVQGQDEQFF
>NA|TRBV5-1|TRBD1|TRBJ1-6
TGCGCCAGCAGCTTGGCACGGGGGACAGGGCGATCCTATAATTCACCCCTCCACTTT
CASSLARGTGRSYNSPLHF
>NA|TRBV5-1|NA|TRBJ1-2
TGCGCCAGCAGCTTAGCAGGGTACTACACCTTC
CASSLAGYYTF
>NA|TRBV6-5|TRBD2|TRBJ2-7
TGTGCCAGCAGTTTTGCCGGGAGGGGGGCCTACGAGCAGTACTTC
CASSFAGRGAYEQYF
>NA|TRBV10-1|TRBD1|TRBJ2-7
TGCGCCAGCAGTCGGGACAGTTCCTACGAGCAGTACTTC
CASSRDSSYEQYF
>NA|TRBV20-1|TRBD2|TRBJ2-3
TGCAGTGCTAGTCGCCCTAGCGGGGGGACAGATACGCAGTATTTT
CSASRPSGGTDTQYF
>NA|TRBV30|TRBD1|TRBJ1-4
TGTGCCTGGAGTTTACTCAGGGGGCTTGGAGAAAAACTGTTTTTT
CAWSLLRGLGEKLFF
>NA|TRBV5-1|TRBD2|TRBJ2-7
TGCGCCAGCAGCTTCGGACTAGCGGGGGATTCCTACGAGCAGTACTTC
CASSFGLAGDSYEQYF
>NA|TRBV20-1|TRBD1|TRBJ2-7
TGCAGTGCCAGGGACAGCTACGAGCAGTACTTC
CSARDSYEQYF
>once|TRBV11-2|NA|TRBJ2-7
TGTGCCAGCAGCTTAGAGGCATTCTACGAGCAGTACTTC
CASSLEAFYEQYF
>NA|TRBV10-3|NA|TRBJ2-7
TGTGCCAGCAGGCGAGGGCCCTACGAGCAGTACTTC
CASRRGPYEQYF
>NA|TRBV15|TRBD1|TRBJ1-5
TGTGCCACCAGCCGGGACAGGTCCTTGACCCAGCATTTT
CATSRDRSLTQHF
>NA|TRBV21-1|NA|TRBJ1-4
TGTGCCAGCAGCCCTAATCCCTACAGACAGAAAAATGAAAAACTGTTTTTT
CASSPNPYRQKNEKLFF
>NA|TRBV25-1|TRBD1|TRBJ2-7
TGTGCCAGCAGTGAATCCGGGACAGGGAATTACGAGCAGTACTTC
CASSESGTGNYEQYF
>once|TRBV5-6|NA|TRBJ2-1
TGTGCCAGCAGCTTGGAATGGAGGGCTAATAACAATGAGCAGTTCTTC
CASSLEWRANNNEQFF
>few|TRBV28|TRBD1|TRBJ2-7
TGTGCCAGCAGTTTACAGGGGGCGGGGGAGCAGTACTTC
CASSLQGAGEQYF
>NA|TRBV7-3|TRBD1|TRBJ2-1
TGTGCCAGCAGCCTTCATACAGGGGAAGGGGGCCACGAGCAGTTCTTC
CASSLHTGEGGHEQFF
>NA|TRBV19|NA|TRBJ1-6
TGTGCCAGTAGTATATCATTTCTAGGGGGAAAAGGCTCCTATAATTCACCCCTCCACTTT
CASSISFLGGKGSYNSPLHF
>NA|TRBV5-1|NA|TRBJ1-4
TGCGCCAGCAGCCGTTCGGACAGTCAGAATAATGAAAAACTGTTTTTT
CASSRSDSQNNEKLFF
>NA|TRBV30|TRBD1|TRBJ1-6
TGTGCCTGGAGTGTAGGGACAGGGGATAATTCACCCCTCCACTTT
CAWSVGTGDNSPLHF
>NA|TRBV14|NA|TRBJ1-3
TGTGCCAGCAGCCAAGATTGGGGCACCGCCTCTGGAAACACCATATATTTT
CASSQDWGTASGNTIYF
>few|TRBV18|NA|TRBJ1-5
TGTGCCAGCTCACCACCGAAGAGTAGCCACCTCAATCAGCCCCAGCATTTT
CASSPPKSSHLNQPQHF
>NA|TRBV19|NA|TRBJ1-1
TGTGCCACGCAAGGGACTCTTGAAGCTTTCTTT
CATQGTLEAFF
>NA|TRBV6-5|NA|TRBJ2-7
TGTGCCAGCAGTTACTTGGCGGATCTAGCCTACGAGCAGTACTTC
CASSYLADLAYEQYF
>NA|TRBV30|NA|TRBJ1-1
TGTGCCTGGAGCGACGACAGGAACACTGAAGCTTTCTTT
CAWSDDRNTEAFF
>NA|TRBV29-1|NA|TRBJ1-3
TGCAGCGTTAAGAGTCCTGGAAACACCATATATTTT
CSVKSPGNTIYF
>NA|TRBV6-2/TRBV6-3|TRBD1|TRBJ2-3
TGTGCCAGCAGTTACACCGGGACAGTCACAGATACGCAGTATTTT
CASSYTGTVTDTQYF
>NA|TRBV15|TRBD2|TRBJ2-7
TGTGCCACCAGCAGAGATAGGGGACTAGCGGGAGGGCGCTACGAGCAGTACTTC
CATSRDRGLAGGRYEQYF
>NA|TRBV28|TRBD2|TRBJ2-7
TGTGCCAGCAGTTTAATGGGACTAGCGGGAGGCAACTCCTACGAGCAGTACTTC
CASSLMGLAGGNSYEQYF
>NA|TRBV21-1|NA|TRBJ1-5
TGTGCCAGCAGCAAATCGAGGTGCCGGGGTCAGCCCCAGCATTTT
CASSKSRCRGQPQHF
>NA|TRBV7-7|NA|TRBJ2-5
TGTGCCAGCAGCTTACTCAGGGATCAAGAGACCCAGTACTTC
CASSLLRDQETQYF
>once|TRBV6-2/TRBV6-3|NA|TRBJ1-4
TGTGCCAGCAGTTACCGCAGACAGGATGAAAAACTGTTTTTT
CASSYRRQDEKLFF
>NA|TRBV6-5|TRBD1|TRBJ1-4
TGTGCCAGCAGGGACAGGGCAACTAATGAAAAACTGTTTTTT
CASRDRATNEKLFF
>NA|TRBV5-1|TRBD1|TRBJ2-2
TGCGCCAGCAAGGAACAGGGGTTCAACACCGGGGAGCTGTTTTTT
CASKEQGFNTGELFF
>NA|TRBV4-3|TRBD2|TRBJ2-7
TGCGCCAGCAGCCAGCGGACTAGCGGAACCGGCGAGCAGTACTTC
CASSQRTSGTGEQYF